This TCR beta chain was profiled in a study of cytomegalovirus exposure and HLA in healthy donors (TCRdb year 2017). For the wider study: In an earlier analysis of roughly 500 of the donors, about 260 Gb of sequence data and about 110 million unique TCR beta sequences from about 190 million T cells were reported. Using immunosequencing, the study profiled T cell repertoires from 500 to 800 subjects and related those repertoires to cytomegalovirus serostatus. Because of strong linkage in the cohort, roughly five DR-DQ haplotypes were treated as single units for association and clustering. Both class I and class II loci were covered by HLA typing, at four-digit resolution. The study combined high-throughput TCR immunosequencing, statistical association of individual TCRs with disease status, and machine learning to predict cytomegalovirus infection status. Among the approximately 400 genotyped donors, around 81% belonged to the genetic ancestry cluster associated with self-reported Caucasian donors. In a later analysis, previously published TCR beta repertoires from hundreds of donors were re-analyzed and high-resolution HLA genotyping was added so that TCR occurrence patterns could be studied. The number of typed donors differed by locus: 629-630 for A, B, C, DRB1 and DQB1; some 540 for DQA1; around 610 for DPA1; and roughly 490 for DPB1. An early release covering more than 500 HLA-typed donors comprised about 300 gigabases of sequencing data and some 79 million unique TCR sequences. All discovery cohort repertoires had been generated using a single sequencing platform. In the later analysis, no new phenotypic data were used to find candidate immune exposures; instead, reliance was placed on TCR beta sequences and their occurrence across donors. A later genetic analysis used genome-wide SNP genotypes for about 55% of the 666 donors, treating that subset as a discovery cohort. Across around 400 genotyped donors of the cohort, an average of roughly 200,000 unique TCR beta nucleotide sequences per donor were sequenced, and around 19% of those sequences were non-productive. Donor age, sex, ethnicity and CMV serostatus were compiled alongside the repertoire data. In addition to the first cohort of roughly 700 subjects, a separate validation cohort of 120 different subjects was used. In an earlier analysis of 550 to 700 of the donors, high-throughput TCR beta sequencing was used to judge whether each TCR beta V gene segment behaved as functional or pseudogenic. The study aimed to test whether signatures of past pathogen exposure could be identified by cataloging public T cell receptors.

General conclusions and limits of the study: The classifier was reported to diagnose cytomegalovirus status with high specificity and sensitivity in both the original cohort and the validation cohort. When HLA alleles, especially DR and DQ, strongly co-occurred, TCR associations were difficult to assign to individual alleles. A further reported finding was that TCR beta sequences accurately predicted the HLA-A and HLA-B alleles for most subjects in the first cohort. A later analysis found that HLA-associated TCR beta chains were more clonally expanded and had lower generation probabilities than equally common non-associated chains. A group of highly shared sequence variants was considered likely to be a technical artifact of the sequencing pipeline. A later analysis found that TCR association rates varied across HLA loci, with DRB1 alleles showing the most associated TCRs and HLA-C alleles the fewest. Most TCR sequences were seen in very few donors, while some public TCRs were found in many individuals. In a later analysis, some 18,000 TCR beta sequences were associated with specific HLA alleles at a false discovery rate of 0.05. Correlated functional status among segregating V segments might reflect linkage disequilibrium, but an unknown experimental factor could not be ruled out. In an earlier analysis of more than 450 of the donors, most TCR beta V segments were observed in productive rearrangements about 87% or about 30% of the time, broadly matching IMGT annotations. Because counts were too low, about 18 rarely observed V segments, including chromosome 9 orphons, were left out of the earlier analysis of 587 of the donors. A total of roughly 160 TCR beta chains were listed by the study as associated with cytomegalovirus. According to a later analysis, most CMV-associated TCR beta chains appeared to be HLA-restricted, and the HLA associations seemed to be driven largely by CMV exposure. In a later analysis, several top co-occurrence clusters were reported to appear linked to parvovirus B19, influenza, CMV and Epstein-Barr virus. Three of the identified cytomegalovirus-associated TCR beta chains were confirmed in vitro to be specific for cytomegalovirus antigens. Sequencing depth was assumed to be roughly uniform across donors in the presence/absence analyses, though that assumption may not hold. CMV serostatus was the only immune exposure information available for the cohort. In this cohort, only TCR beta chains were sequenced, and detectable features were limited by the absence of alpha or paired-chain data. Because some donors lacked HLA typing at each locus, the association tests relied only on the typed subset. In a later genetic analysis, a missense DCLRE1C variant was associated with V-gene and J-gene trimming of TCR beta chains, and the association was replicated in an independent cohort. Compared with the 666-donor mean, donors in an Asian-associated ancestry cluster had fewer N-insertions in productive TCRs, according to a later genetic analysis. Because the 87-base-pair reads could not distinguish some IMGT-functional V segments, including TRBV6-2 and TRBV6-3, those segments were excluded. It was suggested by the authors that the approach could potentially be generalized to other disease states and immunological phenotypes.

To prepare the library, the immunoSEQ multiplex PCR assay was applied. For the multiplex PCR, a mixture combining 60 forward primers for TCR Vbeta segments and 13 reverse primers for TCR Jbeta segments was used. A multiplex PCR assay on genomic DNA amplified the CDR3 region of rearranged TCR beta genes. The amplified TCR beta libraries were sequenced on the Illumina HiSeq System as 87-base-pair reads. As for the original processing: Across the 670 or so repertoires, a later analysis counted tens of millions of unique TCR beta chains, around 11 million of which were shared by at least two donors. A nearest-neighbor algorithm error-corrected the raw reads and collapsed the reads into unique sequences, merging closely related sequences to remove PCR and sequencing errors. Alignment of CDR3 sequences to IMGT reference sequences was used to assign V, D and J gene segments. Each retained sequence needed at least a six-nucleotide match to both a V gene segment and a J gene segment. A rearrangement was called productive if the CDR3 had no stop codons and remained in frame with V and J, and every other rearrangement was called non-productive. CDR3 was defined according to IMGT convention as the region running from the second conserved V-encoded cysteine to the conserved J-encoded phenylalanine. The earlier analysis of 500 to 750 of the donors excluded any sequence lacking an unambiguous match to a single V gene segment. In an earlier analysis of a few hundred of the donors, V segments were called functional above 56.7% productive rearrangements and were called segregating when the between-donor standard deviation exceeded 5%. To diagnose cytomegalovirus status from the catalog of TCR beta chain sequences, a statistical classification framework was built. In a later analysis, TCR nucleotide sequences were compared against IMGT/GENE-DB human TR gene sequences so that V and J genes could be assigned. The TCRdist pipeline was used in a later analysis to assign CDR3 sequences and most-parsimonious VDJ recombination scenarios. In a later analysis, each TCR beta chain was defined by its CDR3 amino acid sequence together with its V-gene family, and reads without a unique V-gene family were excluded. A later analysis removed roughly 590 highly shared, low-generation-probability nucleotide sequences to deal with suspected cross-contamination and a sequencing artifact. For each public chain, a later analysis derived a clonal expansion index from normalized ranks of inferred template counts within each repertoire. In a later analysis, generation probabilities were computed using a VDJ recombination model fitted to out-of-frame rearrangements, and the results were checked against IGoR. Hypergeometric tests were used in a later analysis to score TCR-TCR, TCR-HLA and TCR-CMV co-occurrence, with a repertoire-size bias correction applied to the TCR pairs. To estimate false discovery rates, a later analysis permuted the HLA or CMV assignments 20 times. In a later analysis, co-occurring TCRs were grouped using DBSCAN, and TCRdist sequence similarity was added for clustering within HLA-allele-positive subsets. Repertoires with fewer than 30,000 or more than 120,000 public chains, plus five repertoires with anomalous nucleotide sharing, were excluded from co-occurrence clustering. Not all clones reach the TCRdb copy of this immuneACCESS table, which keeps in-frame sequences only. Checked studies attribute under half of the gap to unresolved V genes and leave the rest unexplained. Clone size and V and J calls were adopted from that table, with D and trimming inferred from the DNA. The sample table shows approximately 200,000 clones, and roughly four fifths are seen once. Jointly, the top ten make up around 2% of the sample.

The cohort consisted of approximately 670 healthy bone marrow donors. At the time of sampling, all cohort members were nominally healthy, though unrecorded immune exposures were likely present. The donor was CMV seropositive and belonged to the group of over 250 seropositive cohort members. Each donor provided a peripheral blood sample, and peripheral blood mononuclear cells were used for TCR beta sequencing. The Qiagen DNeasy Blood Extraction Kit was used to extract genomic DNA from the blood cell samples. This clone was seen a few times. There is no known antigen for this receptor. Qualities for individual bases were not recorded, and no much larger clone is one base off. Taken from the germline V gene (reference sequence), the CDR1 and CDR2 loops are MNHEY and SMNVEV. Its CDR3 holds 13 amino acids, cysteine through phenylalanine. Left in the record is the CDR3 DNA by itself, 39 bases read in frame from the first base. V and J lose 2 bases and 6 bases, and a span of 10 bases separates them.

The sequenced sample consisted of PBMCs. The sequence was collected from a woman aged 18 to 35 in good health and CMV-seropositive. The chain employs TRBV27 and TRBJ1-2, with a weak D call of TRBD1 (5 bases match). The encoded CDR3 is CASSLGGTDGYTF. The nucleotides read TGTGCCAGCAGTTTAGGGGGGACGGATGGCTACACCTTC.